Listed below are T cell receptor beta chains from one sample, sequenced in a study of blood T cell repertoires in COVID-19. This table comes from immunoSEQ multiplex PCR, and its TCRdb copy is limited to in-frame clones, with some not included. The sample has 190,000 or so clones, around 90% seen once. Sequences were obtained from peripheral blood. Every receptor here comes from a man aged 40-50 years with acute or convalescent COVID-19. The conserved cysteine and the conserved F or W are not part of the CDR3 here.

V gene: TRBV2
J gene: TRBJ2-5
CDR3 protein: ASIKGEEETQY

V gene: TRBV7-9
J gene: TRBJ2-3
CDR3 protein: ASSSQRGGVTDTQY

V gene: TRBV6-6
J gene: TRBJ1-4
CDR3 protein: ASSYLTGGREKLF

V gene: TRBV3-1/TRBV3-2
J gene: TRBJ1-3
CDR3 protein: ASSEQGAGNTIY

V gene: TRBV27
J gene: TRBJ2-1
CDR3 protein: ASSLSQRGPPYNEQF

V gene: TRBV11-2
J gene: TRBJ1-2
CDR3 protein: ASSFSDRNYGYT

V gene: TRBV3-1/TRBV3-2
J gene: TRBJ2-7
CDR3 protein: ASSQDTMVYEQY

V gene: TRBV5-6
J gene: TRBJ2-7
CDR3 protein: ASSPDPQGLDEQY

V gene: TRBV7-6
J gene: TRBJ1-1
CDR3 protein: ASSLEAGRRTEAF

V gene: TRBV12-3/TRBV12-4
J gene: TRBJ1-1
CDR3 protein: ASSPQGTEAF

V gene: TRBV5-4
J gene: TRBJ2-5
CDR3 protein: ASSLVGGGGTQY

V gene: TRBV14
J gene: TRBJ2-3
CDR3 protein: ASSQDRGGSTDTQY

V gene: TRBV5-5
J gene: TRBJ2-2
CDR3 protein: ASSLHNTGELF

V gene: TRBV11-2
J gene: TRBJ1-2
CDR3 protein: ASSHIPQDYGYT

V gene: TRBV7-2
J gene: TRBJ1-2
CDR3 protein: ASSLPRRYGYT

V gene: TRBV12-3/TRBV12-4
J gene: TRBJ2-3
CDR3 protein: ATRQGATDTQY

V gene: TRBV3-1/TRBV3-2
J gene: TRBJ1-5
CDR3 protein: ASSQDLRQPQH

V gene: TRBV7-8
J gene: TRBJ1-5
CDR3 protein: ASSLGGSGGGQPQH

V gene: TRBV3-1/TRBV3-2
J gene: TRBJ1-1
CDR3 protein: ASSQAGVRSNTEAF

V gene: TRBV6-5
J gene: TRBJ2-7
CDR3 protein: ASSYRQGYEQY

V gene: TRBV5-6
J gene: TRBJ1-4
CDR3 protein: ASSTGQGSNEKLF

V gene: TRBV5-1
J gene: TRBJ2-1
CDR3 protein: ASSLAGKVNEQF

V gene: TRBV30
J gene: TRBJ2-3
CDR3 protein: AWSPLDTQY

V gene: TRBV3-1/TRBV3-2
J gene: TRBJ2-5
CDR3 protein: ASSSTSGGETQY

V gene: TRBV27
J gene: TRBJ2-3
CDR3 protein: ASSWVRSGGPDTQY

V gene: TRBV5-8
J gene: TRBJ1-1
CDR3 protein: ASSLEGSRGFYGDTEAF

V gene: TRBV7-2
J gene: TRBJ1-1
CDR3 protein: ASSLSGHQNTEAF

V gene: TRBV9
J gene: TRBJ2-2
CDR3 protein: ASSVVGRGGGELF

V gene: TRBV19
J gene: TRBJ2-2
CDR3 protein: ASSPISGQANTGELF

V gene: TRBV7-9
J gene: TRBJ1-1
CDR3 protein: ASSLDMNTEAF

V gene: TRBV11-2
J gene: TRBJ2-7
CDR3 protein: ASSGRGAYEQY

V gene: TRBV12-3/TRBV12-4
J gene: TRBJ1-1
CDR3 protein: ASSSQGRRAF

V gene: TRBV29-1
J gene: TRBJ1-2
CDR3 protein: SVGSGGGYGYT

V gene: TRBV13
J gene: TRBJ1-2
CDR3 protein: ASSLRGGGYT

V gene: TRBV6-2/TRBV6-3
J gene: TRBJ2-7
CDR3 protein: ASSYSRTSGYEQY

V gene: TRBV19
J gene: TRBJ2-2
CDR3 protein: ASIPGGTGELF

V gene: TRBV5-1
J gene: TRBJ2-5
CDR3 protein: ASSFAFEETQY

V gene: TRBV14
J gene: TRBJ1-1
CDR3 protein: ASSQDEVMNTEAF

V gene: TRBV5-1
J gene: TRBJ2-1
CDR3 protein: ASSLYPASGGPNEQF

V gene: TRBV15
J gene: TRBJ1-6
CDR3 protein: ATSIITGGTSPLH